One sample yielded the 31 T cell receptor beta chains listed below, sequenced in a study of response to subunit inactivated influenza vaccine. Via MiXCR, TCRdb re-called the RT-PCR reads, giving one row per CDR3 protein. Altogether about 190,000 distinct CDR3 sequences are present, about an eighth being singletons, with the ten largest covering 20% to 30%. The starting material was CD8+ T cells sorted from PBMCs, obtained more than 4 days after vaccination. The receptors come from a man in his fifties who received an inactivated influenza vaccine.

This clonotype was observed a few times. The chain couples TRBV28 to TRBJ1-1; the D is unclear. V was cut by 5 bases and J by 5 bases, with 18 bases left in between. The CDR3 runs to 15 residues. In germline, CDR1 is MDHEN, CDR2 SYDVKM. DNA of the CDR3: TGTGCCAGCAGTCCCCCAGGCCGGATGGGGACTGAAGCTTTCTTT. Translated, it gives CASSPPGRMGTEAFF.

V usage is TRBV7-8 and J usage is TRBJ2-3; 7 positions agree with TRBD2. With 5 bases clipped from V and 6 bases from J, the junction kept 11 bases outside the gene matches. Germline V gene lookup returns CDR1 SGHVS and CDR2 FQNEAQ. The CDR3 is 15 residues long. Written as DNA, the CDR3 is TGTGCCAGCAGCAGATGGGGGGGACCCCGGGATACGCAGTATTTT. It is translated as CASSRWGGPRDTQYF.

This clonotype was observed a few times. This chain connects TRBV7-9 to TRBJ2-1, with 8 bases lining up with TRBD1. Germline V gives CDR1 SEHNR, CDR2 FQNEAQ (reference sequence). V gave up 5 bases and J gave up 0 bases; unmatched junction bases: 6. The CDR3 covers 16 residues. The CDR3 nucleotides are TGTGCCAGCAGCCCACGGACAGGGAGCTCCTACAATGAGCAGTTCTTC. It yields the protein CASSPRTGSSYNEQFF.

On this clonotype: A much more abundant neighbour one base away suggests this may be a read error. The genes are TRBV12-3 or TRBV12-4 and TRBJ2-3, with 8 bases that match TRBD1. The CDR3 loop spans 15 amino acids. The CDR3 reads CASSSWTGNTDMQYF. The CDR3 coding sequence is TGTGCCAGCAGTAGTTGGACAGGGAACACAGATATGCAGTATTTT.

A few counts support this clonotype. The chain has TRBV20-1 and TRBJ2-1; D is possibly TRBD1 (6 bases). V was shortened by 6 bases and J by 8 bases, with 17 bases between the two germline ends. In germline, CDR1 is DFQATT, CDR2 SNEGSKA (reference sequence). This CDR3 region has 13 residues. CDR3 protein: CSAPGQPSYEQFF. DNA for the CDR3: TGCAGTGCACCAGGACAGCCCTCATATGAGCAGTTCTTC.

The sample holds many counts of this clonotype. The chain couples TRBV9 to TRBJ2-7; 11 bases fit TRBD1. This CDR3 is built from 14 residues. V lost 0 bases to trimming and J lost 4 bases; unmatched junction nucleotides: 0. CDR1 is SGDLS, CDR2 YYNGEE, per germline. DNA of the CDR3: TGTGCCAGCAGCGTAGGGGACAGGGGGTACGAGCAGTACTTC. Translated, it gives CASSVGDRGYEQYF.

The table lists this clonotype with a few counts. V and J are TRBV9 and TRBJ2-2; 8 positions match TRBD2. The CDR3 runs 15 residues. Trimming removed 3 bases from V and 7 bases from J; junction bases left unmatched: 8. From germline, CDR1 is SGDLS and CDR2 YYNGEE. For the CDR3, the DNA is TGTGCCAGCAGCGCCAGCGGGAGTCTTAGCGGGGAGCTGTTTTTT. It yields the protein CASSASGSLSGELFF.

This clonotype was seen only a few times. J is TRBJ2-7 and V is TRBV4-2, with 7 bases identical to TRBD2. The V and J ends lost 0 bases and 2 bases, in that order; junction bases with no gene match: 4. The length of the CDR3 is 15 residues. Germline loops: CDR1 LGHNA, CDR2 YNFKEQ. The CDR3 is CASSQEGGGPYEQYF. The CDR3 region has the DNA TGTGCCAGCAGCCAAGAGGGGGGGGGTCCCTACGAGCAGTACTTC.

This sequence joins TRBV4-2 and TRBJ2-7; weak D call: TRBD1 (6 bases). With 0 bases removed from V and 0 bases from J, the gap between germline ends came to 15 bases. The CDR3 consists of 17 residues. Germline CDR1 is LGHNA and CDR2 is YNFKEQ. This CDR3 is CASSQDLGHQISYEQYF. For the CDR3, the DNA is TGTGCCAGCAGCCAAGATCTGGGACACCAGATCTCCTACGAGCAGTACTTC.

The rearrangement uses TRBV11-2 and TRBJ2-3; D unclear. Germline lookup yields CDR1 SGHAT and CDR2 FQNNGV. Trimming removed 5 bases from V and 0 bases from J, with 15 bases in between. This CDR3 is 16 amino acids long. The CDR3 sequence is CASSAMQASSTDTQYF. The CDR3 DNA reads as TGTGCCAGCAGCGCGATGCAGGCCTCTAGCACAGATACGCAGTATTTT.

There are a few counts of this clonotype. The gene calls are TRBV7-9 and TRBJ2-7; the D is unclear. Germline V lookup: CDR1 SEHNR, CDR2 FQNEAQ (reference sequence). CDR3 length: 14 residues. With 3 bases removed from V and 2 bases from J, the gap between germline ends came to 11 bases. The CDR3 DNA sequence: TGTGCCAGCAGCTTGACTCGCGGACCCTACGAGCAGTACTTC. Its translation: CASSLTRGPYEQYF.

V is TRBV6-1 and J is TRBJ2-2, with D unresolved. V lost 6 bases to trimming and J lost 1 base, with 9 bases between them. CDR3 length: 14 amino acids. Per germline, CDR1 MNHNS and CDR2 SASEGT. CDR3 sequence reads: CASSPLQNTGELFF. The CDR3, as DNA: TGTGCCAGCAGCCCCTTGCAGAACACCGGGGAGCTGTTTTTT.

This clonotype was observed a few times. This sequence joins TRBV28 and TRBJ2-7; 13 bases line up with TRBD2. Unmatched junction bases numbered 11, after V lost 5 bases and J lost 7 bases. Germline CDR1 is MDHEN and CDR2 is SYDVKM. The CDR3 is made up of 16 amino acids. The CDR3 DNA sequence: TGTGCCAGCAGTATATACACCGGACTAGCGGGAGTTGAGCAGTACTTC. This encodes CASSIYTGLAGVEQYF.

The rearrangement joins TRBV20-1 to TRBJ2-7, with TRBD2 identical over 8 bases. The V and J ends lost 6 bases and 2 bases, in that order; junction bases with no gene match: 9. There are 14 residues in the CDR3. Per the germline V gene, CDR1 is DFQATT and CDR2 is SNEGSKA (reference sequence). As DNA, the CDR3 is TGCAGTGCCCCCGGGACTAGGGGGACCTACGAGCAGTACTTC. This encodes CSAPGTRGTYEQYF.

This clonotype was observed a few times. The V call is TRBV7-3, the J call TRBJ1-1; D might be TRBD1 (5 bases). This CDR3 spans 15 amino acids. Germline-derived CDR1 and CDR2 are SGHTA and FQGTGA. The V end lost 5 bases, the J end lost 4 bases, and 17 bases lay between the germline ends. The CDR3 here is CASSLEDAQGTEAFF. The CDR3 DNA reads TGTGCCAGCAGCCTAGAGGACGCCCAGGGCACTGAAGCTTTCTTT.

This clonotype was counted many times. The V call is TRBV5-1, the J call TRBJ2-3; 7 bases fit TRBD1. CDR1 and CDR2 from the germline V gene are SGHRS and YFSETQ. CDR3 length: 16 residues. Trimming removed 4 bases from V and 0 bases from J; junction bases left unmatched: 8. In DNA, the CDR3 is TGCGCCAGCAGCCCTATGGACAGGTTGAGCACAGATACGCAGTATTTT. Its translation is CASSPMDRLSTDTQYF. Looking up the rest from reference TRBV5-1 and TRBJ2-3 gives the full variable domain: KAGVTQTPRYLIKTRGQQVTLSCSPISGHRSVSWYQQTPGQGLQFLFEYFSETQRNKGNFPGRFSGRQFSNSRSEMNVSTLELGDSALYLCASSPMDRLSTDTQYFGPGTRLTVL.

The chain carries TRBV4-3 and TRBJ2-3; D might be TRBD2 (5 bases). V lost 2 bases to trimming and J lost 2 bases, with 14 bases between them. Germline CDR1 LGHNA, CDR2 YSLEER. The CDR3 covers 16 residues. The CDR3 DNA reads TGCGCCAGCAGCCAAAGCTCGGGGTACCCCACAGATACGCAGTATTTT. It codes for CASSQSSGYPTDTQYF.

This clonotype was picked up a small number of times. This chain joins TRBV12-3 or TRBV12-4 and TRBJ2-3; 7 positions match TRBD2. The CDR3 consists of 15 residues. V lost 5 bases and J lost 5; bases outside the gene matches: 10. This CDR3 reads CASSPMRGWVDTQYF. The CDR3 DNA reads as TGTGCCAGCAGTCCGATGCGGGGGTGGGTAGATACGCAGTATTTT.

The J gene is TRBJ2-5, the V gene TRBV14, with D possibly being TRBD1 or TRBD2 (5 bases each). CDR1 is SGHDN and CDR2 is FVKESK in the germline V gene. The CDR3 spans 13 residues. Between the trimmed V and J ends, which lost 2 bases and 5 bases, there was a span of 9 bases. The CDR3 spells CASSQWDGETQYF. CDR3 coding DNA: TGTGCCAGCAGCCAATGGGACGGCGAGACCCAGTACTTC.

The gene calls are TRBV11-2 and TRBJ1-1, with TRBD1 matching over 7 bases. Per the germline V gene, CDR1 is SGHAT and CDR2 is FQNNGV. Trimming at V came to 5 bases and at J to 4 bases, leaving 4 bases not matched to a gene. The CDR3 is 13 amino acids. Here the CDR3 reads CASSTGQVTEAFF. The CDR3 DNA reads as TGTGCCAGCAGCACCGGACAGGTCACTGAAGCTTTCTTT.

The J gene is TRBJ1-1, the V gene TRBV6-1; no clear D gene. Trimming removed 6 bases from V and 3 bases from J, with 14 bases in between. The CDR3 has 14 amino acids. CDR1 is MNHNS and CDR2 is SASEGT in the germline V gene. The CDR3 spells CASSKFMGYTEAFF. The CDR3, as DNA: TGTGCCAGCAGCAAGTTCATGGGCTACACTGAAGCTTTCTTT.

V and J are TRBV7-2 and TRBJ1-6; no clear D gene. Germline V gene lookup returns CDR1 SGHTA and CDR2 FQGNSA. The CDR3 loop spans 16 amino acids. V lost 0 bases and J lost 11, with 17 bases in between. The CDR3 DNA sequence: TGTGCCAGCAGCTTAGCAGGTAGCGTTTTCCAGACACCCCTCCACTTT. The encoded protein is CASSLAGSVFQTPLHF.

The chain joins TRBV2 to TRBJ2-5, with D perhaps TRBD1 or TRBD2 (5 bases each). The V end lost 6 bases, the J end lost 5 bases, and 13 bases lay between the germline ends. The CDR3 is made up of 13 amino acids. The germline V gene has CDR1 SNHLY and CDR2 FYNNEI. CDR3 amino acids: CASRGDGRETQYF. DNA of the CDR3: TGTGCCAGCAGGGGGGACGGACGGGAGACCCAGTACTTC.

Points on this clonotype: A clone one base away is much larger, so this may be a read error. V gene TRBV29-1 combines with J gene TRBJ2-5; D possibly corresponds to TRBD1 (6 bases). The CDR3 extends over 14 amino acids. Germline assignment: CDR1 SQVTM and CDR2 ANQGSEA. CDR3 sequence: CSVDRRGYQETQHF. In DNA form, the CDR3 reads TGCAGCGTTGACCGCAGGGGCTACCAAGAGACCCAGCACTTC.

The CDR3 sequence: CASSEFGRREDTQYF. The CDR3 DNA reads TGTGCCAGCAGTGAATTCGGGCGGCGAGAAGATACGCAGTATTTT. The chain joins TRBV2 to TRBJ2-3, with D hard to call. V dropped 2 bases and J dropped 5 bases, with 14 bases sitting between them. The CDR3 runs to 15 residues. Germline lookup yields CDR1 SNHLY and CDR2 FYNNEI.

Many counts were recorded for this clonotype. The DNA for the CDR3 is TGTGCCAGCAGAATATTGCTTGGGGGGACCGGGGAGCTGTTTTTT. It yields the protein CASRILLGGTGELFF. V usage is TRBV2 and J usage is TRBJ2-2; possible D gene TRBD2, 6 bases. CDR1 and CDR2 (germline): SNHLY, FYNNEI. This CDR3 spans 15 amino acids. Between the trimmed V and J ends, which lost 6 bases and 5 bases, there was a span of 16 bases.

V usage is TRBV10-1 and J usage is TRBJ2-2; TRBD2 might be the D (5 bases). V was cut by 0 bases and J by 4 bases, with 9 bases left in between. CDR1 and CDR2 from the germline V gene are WNHNN and SYGVQD (reference sequence). CDR3 length equals 15 residues. CDR3 sequence (DNA): TGCGCCAGCAGTGAGTCGAGGGAAGGCACCGGGGAGCTGTTTTTT. Its protein product is CASSESREGTGELFF.

The table lists this clonotype with a few counts. The chain has TRBV27 and TRBJ2-5, with a tentative D call TRBD2 (6 bases). The V end lost 5 bases, the J end lost 4 bases, and 17 bases lay between the germline ends. Germline V CDR1 and CDR2: MNHEY, SMNVEV (reference sequence). The CDR3 extends over 15 amino acids. The CDR3 region has the DNA TGTGCCAGCAGTGGGACTCCTCGGCGGGGAGAGACCCAGTACTTC. The encoded protein is CASSGTPRRGETQYF.

V is TRBV2 and J is TRBJ2-4, with D hard to call. The CDR3 runs 15 residues. Germline CDR1 reads SNHLY; CDR2 reads FYNNEI. Trimming took 0 bases from V and 6 from J, leaving 12 bases between them. The CDR3 is CASSEAVSGRNIQYF. The DNA of the CDR3 is TGTGCCAGCAGTGAAGCAGTCTCAGGCAGAAACATTCAGTACTTC.

The chain recombines TRBV28 with TRBJ2-7, with D perhaps matching TRBD1 (6 bases). V dropped 5 bases and J dropped 3 bases, with 11 bases sitting between them. This CDR3 has 13 residues. Germline V CDR1 and CDR2: MDHEN, SYDVKM. The chain's CDR3 is CASSPQQGYEQYF. The CDR3 region has the DNA TGTGCCAGCAGTCCCCAACAGGGCTACGAGCAGTACTTC.

This chain joins TRBV6-5 and TRBJ2-7; 8 bases are shared with TRBD2. V dropped 0 bases and J dropped 3; count of bases not matched to a gene: 7. Germline values: CDR1 MNHEY, CDR2 SVGAGI. There are 16 residues in the CDR3. Here the CDR3 DNA reads TGTGCCAGCAGTTACTCGATAAGTGCGGGAGGCTACGAGCAGTACTTC. Its translation is CASSYSISAGGYEQYF.